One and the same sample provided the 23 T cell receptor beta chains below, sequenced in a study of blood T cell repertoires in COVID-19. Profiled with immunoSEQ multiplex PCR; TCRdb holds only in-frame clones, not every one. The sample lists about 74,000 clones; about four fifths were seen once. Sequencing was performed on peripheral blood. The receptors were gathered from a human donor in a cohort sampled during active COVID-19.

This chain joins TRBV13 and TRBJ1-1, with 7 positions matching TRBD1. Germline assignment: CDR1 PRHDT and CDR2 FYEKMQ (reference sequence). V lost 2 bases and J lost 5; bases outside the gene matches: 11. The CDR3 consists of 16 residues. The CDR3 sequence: CASSLSGRGKITEAFF. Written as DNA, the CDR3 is TGTGCCAGCAGCTTATCGGGCAGGGGGAAGATTACTGAAGCTTTCTTT.

The DNA for the CDR3 is TGTGCCAGCAGTAGCGGGGGTGGCTACGAGCAGTACTTC. It translates to CASSSGGGYEQYF. The chain joins TRBV28 to TRBJ2-7, with 8 bases identical to TRBD2. The CDR3 sequence is 13 residues long. The germline V gene encodes CDR1 MDHEN and CDR2 SYDVKM. Losses at the gene ends were 5 bases for V and 3 bases for J; bases not matched to a gene: 3.

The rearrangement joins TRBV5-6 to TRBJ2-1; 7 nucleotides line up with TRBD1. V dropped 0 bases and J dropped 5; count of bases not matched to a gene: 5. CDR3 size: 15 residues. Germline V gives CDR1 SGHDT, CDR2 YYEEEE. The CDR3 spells CASSLVDRENNEQFF. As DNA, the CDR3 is TGTGCCAGCAGCTTGGTTGACAGGGAGAACAATGAGCAGTTCTTC.

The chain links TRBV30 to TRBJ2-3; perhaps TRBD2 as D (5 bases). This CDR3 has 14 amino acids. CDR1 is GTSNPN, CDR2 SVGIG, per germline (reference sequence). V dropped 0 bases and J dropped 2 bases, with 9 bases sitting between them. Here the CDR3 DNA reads TGTGCCTGGAGTGTACCGGGGAACACAGATACGCAGTATTTT. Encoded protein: CAWSVPGNTDTQYF.

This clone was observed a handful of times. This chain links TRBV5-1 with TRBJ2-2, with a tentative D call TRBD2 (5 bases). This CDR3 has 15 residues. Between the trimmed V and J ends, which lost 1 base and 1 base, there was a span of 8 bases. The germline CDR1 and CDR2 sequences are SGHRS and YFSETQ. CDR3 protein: CASSLPSGNTGELFF. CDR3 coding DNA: TGCGCCAGCAGCTTGCCAAGCGGGAACACCGGGGAGCTGTTTTTT.

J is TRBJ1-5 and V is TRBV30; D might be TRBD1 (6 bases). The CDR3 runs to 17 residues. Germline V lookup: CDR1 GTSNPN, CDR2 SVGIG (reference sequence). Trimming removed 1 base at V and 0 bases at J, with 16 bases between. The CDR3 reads CAWSGQAGVISNQPQHF. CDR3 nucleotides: TGTGCCTGGAGTGGACAGGCTGGGGTGATTAGCAATCAGCCCCAGCATTTT. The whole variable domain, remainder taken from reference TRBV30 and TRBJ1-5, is SQTIHQWPATLVQPVGSPLSLECTVEGTSNPNLYWYRQAAGRGLQLLFYSVGIGQISSEVPQNLSASRPQDRQFILSSKKLLLSDSGFYLCAWSGQAGVISNQPQHFGDGTRLSIL.

In DNA, the CDR3 is TGTGCCAGCAGCAAAGCCGGGACTCAACACTACGAGCAGTACTTC. Its translation: CASSKAGTQHYEQYF. The V and J genes are TRBV21-1 and TRBJ2-7; whether TRBD2, the table's D call, matches the DNA was not checked. TRBV21-1 is an annotated pseudogene. The length of the CDR3 is 15 residues.

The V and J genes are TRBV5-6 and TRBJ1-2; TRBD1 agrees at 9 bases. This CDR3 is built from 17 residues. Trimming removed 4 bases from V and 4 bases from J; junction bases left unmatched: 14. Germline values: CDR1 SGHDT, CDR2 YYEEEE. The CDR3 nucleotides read TGTGCCAGCAGCCATACCGGGACAGGGTTTGTTAGCTATGGCTACACCTTC. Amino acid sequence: CASSHTGTGFVSYGYTF. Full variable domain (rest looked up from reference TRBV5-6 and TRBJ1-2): DAGVTQSPTHLIKTRGQQVTLRCSPKSGHDTVSWYQQALGQGPQFIFQYYEEEERQRGNFPDRFSGHQFPNYSSELNVNALLLGDSALYLCASSHTGTGFVSYGYTFGSGTRLTVV.

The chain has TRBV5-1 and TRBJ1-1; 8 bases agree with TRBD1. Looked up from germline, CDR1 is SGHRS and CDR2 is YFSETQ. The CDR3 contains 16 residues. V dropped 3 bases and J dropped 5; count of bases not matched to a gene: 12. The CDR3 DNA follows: TGCGCCAGCAGCTCCGGGGGCAGGGGGCTCGGAACTGAAGCTTTCTTT. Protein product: CASSSGGRGLGTEAFF.

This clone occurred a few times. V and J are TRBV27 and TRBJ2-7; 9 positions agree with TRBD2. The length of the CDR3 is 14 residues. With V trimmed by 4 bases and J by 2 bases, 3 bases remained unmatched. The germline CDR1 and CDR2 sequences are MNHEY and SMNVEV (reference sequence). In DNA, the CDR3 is TGTGCCAGCAGTTGGACTAGCGAAACCTACGAGCAGTACTTC. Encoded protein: CASSWTSETYEQYF.

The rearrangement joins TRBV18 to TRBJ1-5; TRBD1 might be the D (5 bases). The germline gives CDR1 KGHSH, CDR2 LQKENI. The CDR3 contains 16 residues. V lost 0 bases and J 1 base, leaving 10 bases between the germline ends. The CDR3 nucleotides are TGTGCCAGCTCACCACCGCGCTCAGGGAGCAATCAGCCCCAGCATTTT. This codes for CASSPPRSGSNQPQHF.

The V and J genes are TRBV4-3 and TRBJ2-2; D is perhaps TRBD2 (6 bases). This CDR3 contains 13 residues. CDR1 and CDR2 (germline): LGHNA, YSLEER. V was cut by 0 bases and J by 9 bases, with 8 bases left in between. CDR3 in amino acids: CASSQDAGRELFF. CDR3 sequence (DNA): TGCGCCAGCAGCCAAGATGCGGGACGGGAGCTGTTTTTT.

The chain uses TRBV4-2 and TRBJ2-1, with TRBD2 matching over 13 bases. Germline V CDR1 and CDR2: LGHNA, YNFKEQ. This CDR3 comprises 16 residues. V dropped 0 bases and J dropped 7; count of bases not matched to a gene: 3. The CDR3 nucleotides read TGTGCCAGCAGCCAAGAAGGACTAGCGGGAGTAAATGAGCAGTTCTTC. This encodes CASSQEGLAGVNEQFF.

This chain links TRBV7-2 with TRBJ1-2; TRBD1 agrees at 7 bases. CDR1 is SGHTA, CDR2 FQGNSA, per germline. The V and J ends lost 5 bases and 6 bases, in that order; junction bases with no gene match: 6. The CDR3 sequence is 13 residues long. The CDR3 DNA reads TGTGCCAGCAGCACCGACAGGGAGGATGGCTACACCTTC. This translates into CASSTDREDGYTF. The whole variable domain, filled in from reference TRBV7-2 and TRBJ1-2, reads GAGVSQSPSNKVTEKGKDVELRCDPISGHTALYWYRQSLGQGLEFLIYFQGNSAPDKSGLPSDRFSAERTGGSVSTLTIQRTQQEDSAVYLCASSTDREDGYTFGSGTRLTVV.

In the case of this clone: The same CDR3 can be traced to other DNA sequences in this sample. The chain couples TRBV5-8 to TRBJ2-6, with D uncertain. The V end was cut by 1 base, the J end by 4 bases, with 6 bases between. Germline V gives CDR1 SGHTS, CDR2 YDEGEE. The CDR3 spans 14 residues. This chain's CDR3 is CASSLLAGANVLTF. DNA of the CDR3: TGTGCCAGCAGCTTGTTAGCCGGGGCCAACGTCCTGACTTTC.

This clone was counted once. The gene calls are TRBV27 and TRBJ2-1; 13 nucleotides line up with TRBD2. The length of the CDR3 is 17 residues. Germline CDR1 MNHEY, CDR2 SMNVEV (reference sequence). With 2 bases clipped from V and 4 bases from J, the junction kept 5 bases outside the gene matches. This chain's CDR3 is CASSLGLLAGGYNEQFF. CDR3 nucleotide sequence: TGTGCCAGCAGTTTAGGGTTACTAGCGGGAGGGTACAATGAGCAGTTCTTC.

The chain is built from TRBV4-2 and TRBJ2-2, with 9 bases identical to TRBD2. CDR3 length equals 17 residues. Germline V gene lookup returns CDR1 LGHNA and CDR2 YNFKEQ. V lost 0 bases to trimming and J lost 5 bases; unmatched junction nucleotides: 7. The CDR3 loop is CASSQELLAGRTGELFF. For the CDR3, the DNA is TGTGCCAGCAGCCAAGAACTCCTAGCGGGACGAACCGGGGAGCTGTTTTTT.

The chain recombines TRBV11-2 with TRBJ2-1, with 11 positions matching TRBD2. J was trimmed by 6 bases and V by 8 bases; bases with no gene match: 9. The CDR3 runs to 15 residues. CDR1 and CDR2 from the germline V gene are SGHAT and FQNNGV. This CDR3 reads CASRTGLADVNEQFF. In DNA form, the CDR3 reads TGTGCCAGCCGAACGGGACTAGCGGATGTCAATGAGCAGTTCTTC.

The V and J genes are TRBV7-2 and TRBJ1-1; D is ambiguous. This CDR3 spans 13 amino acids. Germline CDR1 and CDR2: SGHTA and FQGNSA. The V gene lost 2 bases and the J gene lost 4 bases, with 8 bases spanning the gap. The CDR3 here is CASSLLRVTEAFF. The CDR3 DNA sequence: TGTGCCAGCAGCTTATTGAGGGTCACTGAAGCTTTCTTT.

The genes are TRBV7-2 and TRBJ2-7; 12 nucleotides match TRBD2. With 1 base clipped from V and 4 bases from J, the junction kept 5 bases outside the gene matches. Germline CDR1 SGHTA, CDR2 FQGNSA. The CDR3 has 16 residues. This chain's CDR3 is CASSLGASGRVYEQYF. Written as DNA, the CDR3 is TGTGCCAGCAGCTTAGGTGCTAGCGGGAGGGTTTACGAGCAGTACTTC.

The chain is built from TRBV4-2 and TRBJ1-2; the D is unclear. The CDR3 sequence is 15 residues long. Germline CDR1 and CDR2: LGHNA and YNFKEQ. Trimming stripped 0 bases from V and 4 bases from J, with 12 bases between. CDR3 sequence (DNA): TGTGCCAGCAGCCAAGATTTAGGAGTGATCTATGGCTACACCTTC. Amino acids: CASSQDLGVIYGYTF.

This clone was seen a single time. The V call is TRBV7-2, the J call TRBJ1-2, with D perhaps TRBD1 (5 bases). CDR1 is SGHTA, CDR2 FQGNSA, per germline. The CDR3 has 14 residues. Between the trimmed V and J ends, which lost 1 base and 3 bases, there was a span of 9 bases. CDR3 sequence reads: CASSLVDRYYGYTF. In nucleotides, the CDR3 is TGTGCCAGCAGCTTAGTCGACAGATACTATGGCTACACCTTC.

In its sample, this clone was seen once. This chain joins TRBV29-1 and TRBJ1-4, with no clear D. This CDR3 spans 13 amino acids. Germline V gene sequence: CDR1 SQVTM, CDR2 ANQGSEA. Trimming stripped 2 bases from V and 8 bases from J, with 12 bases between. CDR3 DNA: TGCAGCGTTGAAAAGACAAGTGGGGAAAAACTGTTTTTT. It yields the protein CSVEKTSGEKLFF. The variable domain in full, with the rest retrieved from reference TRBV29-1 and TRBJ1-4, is SAVISQKPSRDICQRGTSLTIQCQVDSQVTMMFWYRQQPGQSLTLIATANQGSEATYESGFVIDKFPISRPNLTFSTLTVSNMSPEDSSIYLCSVEKTSGEKLFFGSGTQLSVL.